These T cell receptor beta chains were read from a single sample in a study of PD-1 blockade in classical Hodgkin lymphoma. Using immunoSEQ multiplex PCR, the repertoire was profiled, and TCRdb retains in-frame clones only, with some absent. The sample has over 25,000 clones, 78% seen once. The input for sequencing was peripheral blood mononuclear cells (PBMCs), taken before the second cycle of nivolumab. The source of these receptors is a human donor with classical Hodgkin lymphoma. Each CDR3 is given with its conserved first and last residue. The D gene is left open where the match is weak. Not every row has a clone size; where given, it reads once, few, many or a size class.

J | D | size | V | DNA | CDR3
TRBJ1-5 | NA | NA | TRBV29-1 | TGCAGCGTTGTCCTGCAGGGTAGCAATCAGCCCCAGCATTTT | CSVVLQGSNQPQHF
TRBJ1-5 | NA | NA | TRBV19 | TGTGCCGCAGCGGGGGGGAACGGTCAGCCCCAGCATTTT | CAAAGGNGQPQHF
TRBJ1-1 | NA | NA | TRBV6-5 | TGTGCCAGCAGCAGTAACACGGGGCACACTGAAGCTTTCTTT | CASSSNTGHTEAFF
TRBJ1-4 | TRBD1 | NA | TRBV19 | TGTGCCAGTAGTAGACAGGGGGCGCAAAGTGGAAAACTGTTTTTT | CASSRQGAQSGKLFF
TRBJ2-1 | TRBD2 | NA | TRBV6-6 | TGTGCCAGCATAGACAAGCGGGGGGGCTACAATGAGCAGTTCTTC | CASIDKRGGYNEQFF
TRBJ2-1 | TRBD2 | NA | TRBV6-1 | TGTGCCAGCCAAATGACTAGCGGGAGCCATGAGCAGTTCTTC | CASQMTSGSHEQFF
TRBJ1-6 | NA | medium-sized | TRBV7-8 | TGTGCCAGCAGCCCCGAATTTTCCTTGAGGGGTTCACCCCTCCACTTT | CASSPEFSLRGSPLHF
TRBJ2-5 | NA | NA | TRBV7-3 | TGTGCCAGCAGCTTAGGGGGGCAAGAGACCCAGTACTTC | CASSLGGQETQYF
TRBJ1-6 | NA | NA | TRBV21-1 | TGTGCCAGCAGCAAAGAATCCATCGCCACGGGGGGGAATTCACCCCTCCACTTT | CASSKESIATGGNSPLHF
TRBJ1-2 | TRBD1 | NA | TRBV30 | TGTGCCTGGATTAACAGGGGGGGGAACTATGGCTACACCTTC | CAWINRGGNYGYTF
TRBJ2-3 | TRBD1 | once | TRBV7-2 | TGTGCCAGCAGCCTACAGGGGGGACCAACAGATACGCAGTATTTT | CASSLQGGPTDTQYF
TRBJ1-1 | NA | NA | TRBV27 | TGTGCCAGCAGCCCCTCATTGAACACTGAAGCTTTCTTT | CASSPSLNTEAFF
TRBJ1-3 | NA | medium-sized | TRBV10-3 | TGTGCCATCAGTGAGCGTTCGGGGGAGAACACCATATATTTT | CAISERSGENTIYF
TRBJ1-5 | NA | NA | TRBV10-3 | TGTGCCATCAGTCCCAGCACAGGGCATCAGCCCCAGCATTTT | CAISPSTGHQPQHF
TRBJ1-1 | TRBD1 | NA | TRBV19 | TGTGCCAGTAATATACCCGACAGGGTTATACTGAGGGGAACTGAAGCTTTCTTT | CASNIPDRVILRGTEAFF
TRBJ1-4 | NA | NA | TRBV2 | TGTGCCAGCAGTGAGTCGACGAACCTTAATGAAAAACTGTTTTTT | CASSESTNLNEKLFF
TRBJ2-7 | TRBD1 | NA | TRBV5-1 | TGCGCCAGCAGCCCACAGGGGGACTACGAGCAGTACTTC | CASSPQGDYEQYF
TRBJ2-2 | NA | NA | TRBV5-6 | TGTGCCAGCAGCTTGTCCAGGGGGGAGCTGTTTTTT | CASSLSRGELFF
TRBJ2-5 | TRBD2 | NA | TRBV7-9 | TGTGCCAGCAGCTTCCTAGCGGGGGGAAAGGGGGAGACCCAGTACTTC | CASSFLAGGKGETQYF
TRBJ1-4 | NA | NA | TRBV7-9 | TGTGCCAGCAGCTACCGGGCCACGCAGGGCGCTAATGAAAAACTGTTTTTT | CASSYRATQGANEKLFF
TRBJ2-2 | NA | NA | TRBV5-5 | TGTGCCAGCAGCTTACGGAACACCGGGGAGCTGTTTTTT | CASSLRNTGELFF
TRBJ2-7 | NA | NA | TRBV29-1 | TGCAGCGTAGCCCGAGGCAGGAGTTACGAGCAGTACTTC | CSVARGRSYEQYF
TRBJ1-5 | TRBD1 | NA | TRBV7-9 | TGTGCCAGCAGCTTTGGGGGGGGACAGGGCATCGGTCAGCCCCAGCATTTT | CASSFGGGQGIGQPQHF
TRBJ1-1 | NA | NA | TRBV5-1 | TGCGCCAGCAGCCCTCAGGCAGCGAACACTGAAGCTTTCTTT | CASSPQAANTEAFF
TRBJ1-1 | TRBD1 | NA | TRBV18 | TGTGCCAGCTCGCGGGGACAGATGAACACTGAAGCTTTCTTT | CASSRGQMNTEAFF
TRBJ1-2 | NA | NA | TRBV6-5 | TGTGCCAGCAGTTACGATCCAGGGGCCCCCTCTCTTGGCTACACCTTC | CASSYDPGAPSLGYTF
TRBJ2-7 | NA | NA | TRBV18 | TGTGCCAGCTCACAACAGAATCTCGAGCAGTACTTC | CASSQQNLEQYF
TRBJ2-6 | TRBD1 | few | TRBV7-3 | TGTGCCAGCAGCTTGACAGGGTCCGGGGCCAACGTCCTGACTTTC | CASSLTGSGANVLTF
TRBJ1-4 | NA | NA | TRBV6-1 | TGTGCCAGCAGTGGGGTTGGTGCGCGTGAAAAACTGTTTTTT | CASSGVGAREKLFF
TRBJ2-1 | NA | NA | TRBV19 | TGTGCCAGTAGTTCCCTCTATGGTCGGGGGTACAATGAGCAGTTCTTC | CASSSLYGRGYNEQFF
TRBJ1-3 | TRBD1 | NA | TRBV5-1 | TGCGCCAGCAGCCCTGACAGGGGGACAGGAAACACCATATATTTT | CASSPDRGTGNTIYF
TRBJ2-5 | NA | NA | TRBV21-1 | TGTGCCAGCAGCAAGGCTTACAGGGGGGTCGAGACCCAGTACTTC | CASSKAYRGVETQYF
TRBJ2-2 | NA | NA | TRBV2 | TGTGCCAGCAGTGAAAGGAGGGCCGGGGAGCTGTTTTTT | CASSERRAGELFF
TRBJ1-2 | TRBD1 | NA | TRBV7-9 | TGTGCCAGCAGCTTGGATGGGACAGGGGGAAATGGCTACACCTTC | CASSLDGTGGNGYTF
TRBJ1-1 | NA | NA | TRBV7-2 | TGTGCCAGCAGCCTCCGGGGGGGCACTCTGAACACTGAAGCTTTCTTT | CASSLRGGTLNTEAFF
TRBJ2-7 | TRBD1 | NA | TRBV19 | TGTGCCACCCGGGACAGACCCTCCTACGAGCAGTACTTC | CATRDRPSYEQYF
TRBJ1-4 | NA | NA | TRBV21-1 | TGTGCCAGCAGCAAAGGAACTAATGAAAAACTGTTTTTT | CASSKGTNEKLFF
TRBJ1-5 | TRBD1 | NA | TRBV7-2 | TGTGCCAGCAGCTCATACCAGGGGGCCGGTCAGCCCCAGCATTTT | CASSSYQGAGQPQHF
TRBJ1-1 | NA | NA | TRBV9 | TGTGCCAGCAGCCCGCAGAACATGAACACTGAAGCTTTCTTT | CASSPQNMNTEAFF
TRBJ1-5 | TRBD1 | NA | TRBV28 | TGTGCCAGCAGGGACGGACAGGGCCGTCAGCCCCAGCATTTT | CASRDGQGRQPQHF
TRBJ1-3 | TRBD1 | NA | TRBV14 | TGTGCCAGCAGCCCGGGACAGCGTTCGTCTGGAAACACCATATATTTT | CASSPGQRSSGNTIYF
TRBJ2-1 | NA | NA | TRBV5-6 | TGTGCCAGCAGCCTGTGGACAAACACCTACAATGAGCAGTTCTTC | CASSLWTNTYNEQFF
TRBJ1-1 | NA | NA | TRBV6-4 | TGTGCCAGCAGTGACTCGAGGAGAGGCGCTGAAGCTTTCTTT | CASSDSRRGAEAFF
TRBJ1-2 | NA | NA | TRBV5-1 | TGCGCCAGCACTGACACTCCCTATGGCTACACCTTC | CASTDTPYGYTF
TRBJ1-3 | NA | once | TRBV19 | TGTGCCACTAGAACGGACGGGAACACCATATATTTT | CATRTDGNTIYF